This TCR beta chain originates from a study of response to subunit inactivated influenza vaccine. Study-wide findings and caveats: The authors offered the suggestion that each seasonal influenza vaccination recruits few new T cells.

Using its own MiXCR run on the RT-PCR reads, TCRdb lists one record per CDR3 protein. The table records just over 300,000 distinct CDR3 sequences, approximately 21% of them present only once. This clonotype was seen only a few times. What it binds is unknown. Trimming at V came to 2 bases and at J to 1 base, leaving 2 bases not matched to a gene. The CDR3 is 16 amino acids. Per the germline V gene, CDR1 is KGHSY and CDR2 is FQNENV. The receptor was derived from a man between 45 and 75 years old who received an inactivated influenza vaccine. Sequencing used PBMCs from blood, obtained about 20 months after vaccination. The chain uses TRBV16 and TRBJ2-1; 10 positions agree with TRBD2. CDR3 nucleotides: TGTGCCAGCAGCCAACTTAGCGGGGGGTCCTACAATGAGCAGTTCTTC. Its protein is CASSQLSGGSYNEQFF.